This T cell receptor (beta chain) was retrieved from a study of T cell changes during pregnancy in multiple sclerosis. The protocol was immunoSEQ multiplex PCR, while the TCRdb copy is restricted to in-frame clones and leaves out a portion. The sample shows fewer than 55,000 clones, 90% of them seen only once. Trimming stripped 8 bases from V and 0 bases from J, with 10 bases between. The CDR3 is 13 amino acids. Germline CDR1 and CDR2: MDHEN and SYDVKM. The clonotype was recovered from a female donor in good health, enrolled as a control in a pregnancy study. The gene calls are TRBV28 and TRBJ1-1; D gene ambiguous. The material sequenced was peripheral blood, taken after pregnancy. CDR3 amino acids: CASGGPMNTEAFF. CDR3 nucleotides: TGTGCCAGCGGAGGACCGATGAACACTGAAGCTTTCTTT.